This is a list of T cell receptor beta chains from one sample in a study of post-analysis software for immune sequencing data. TCRdb fed the PCR reads into MiXCR, producing one record per CDR3 protein. Of approximately 440,000 distinct CDR3 sequences in the sample, 45% were seen once. The sequenced sample was blood. These receptors all come from a girl between 5 and 17 years old with multiple sclerosis. Each CDR3 is given with its conserved first and last residue. D genes are given only for firm matches. A clone size is listed for some rows: how often the clone was seen (once, few, many), or a class if it is expanded.

NA	TRBJ2-7	TRBV27	NA	TGTGCCAGCAGTTCGGGAATTGGCTACGAGCAGTACTTC	CASSSGIGYEQYF
NA	TRBJ2-3	TRBV20-1	TRBD2	TGCAGTGCGAGTGGGGACTATCGGAACACAGATACGCAGTATTTT	CSASGDYRNTDTQYF
many	TRBJ2-3	TRBV5-5	TRBD2	TGTGCCAGCAGCTTAGGGTTTGCGGGAGTGGCAGATACGCAGTATTTT	CASSLGFAGVADTQYF
NA	TRBJ2-3	TRBV7-2	NA	TGTGCCAGCAGCTTACCGGGAGAGGGCACAGATACGCAGTATTTT	CASSLPGEGTDTQYF
NA	TRBJ2-3	TRBV7-3	TRBD1	TGTGCCAGCAGCTTCCGGGACAGAGGGGCAGATACGCAGTATTTT	CASSFRDRGADTQYF
NA	TRBJ2-7	TRBV12-3/TRBV12-4	NA	TGTGCCAGCACCCCAGGGAGACTTAACTACTACGAGCAGTACTTC	CASTPGRLNYYEQYF
NA	TRBJ1-5	TRBV4-1	NA	TGCGCCAGCAGCCAACTGGGCGGGGAGTCTCGGGAACAGCCCCAGCATTTT	CASSQLGGESREQPQHF
NA	TRBJ2-4	TRBV5-6	NA	TGTGCCAGCAGCTTGATAGGTGTTCGAATTCCAGACATTCAGTACTTC	CASSLIGVRIPDIQYF
many	TRBJ2-5	TRBV9	NA	TGTGCCAGCAGCGTAGGAACGGAAGAGACCCAGTACTTC	CASSVGTEETQYF
few	TRBJ2-3	TRBV6-6	NA	TGTGCCAGCACCATGTCGAAGGGGCTAACGCAGTATTTT	CASTMSKGLTQYF